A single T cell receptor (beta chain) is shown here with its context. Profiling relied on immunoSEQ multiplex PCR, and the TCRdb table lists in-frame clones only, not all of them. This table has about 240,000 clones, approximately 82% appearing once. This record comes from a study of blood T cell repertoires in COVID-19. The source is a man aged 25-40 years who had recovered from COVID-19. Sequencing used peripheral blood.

CDR3: CASSQARLVVYSGANVLTF. CDR3 coding DNA: TGCGCCAGCAGCCAAGCTAGGTTGGTCGTCTACTCTGGGGCCAACGTCCTGACTTTC. The chain joins TRBV4-1 to TRBJ2-6; D gene uncertain. V shed 1 base and J shed 0 bases, with 16 bases lying between them. The germline V gene encodes CDR1 MGHRA and CDR2 YSYEKL. The length of the CDR3 is 19 residues.